Sequencing of this T cell receptor beta chain was carried out in a study of cytomegalovirus exposure and HLA in healthy donors. Study-level findings and limits: Among TCR sequences, most were rare, though some public TCRs appeared in many donors. Near-uniform donor sequencing depth was presumed by presence/absence analyses. Analysis was carried out at a later point, and it linked a missense DCLRE1C variant to TCR beta V- and J-gene trimming.

The CDR3 covers 15 residues. Germline V lookup: CDR1 MNHEY, CDR2 SMNVEV (reference sequence). V trimming: 5 bases; J trimming: 1 base; junction bases outside the gene matches: 5. The PCR used 60 Vbeta and 13 Jbeta primers. Using immunoSEQ multiplex PCR, the repertoire was profiled, and TCRdb retains in-frame clones only, with some absent. The data contain tens of thousands of clones, 75% to 80% of them singletons. Worth noting for this clone: The antigen remains undetermined.

What was sequenced was PBMCs. This rearrangement joins TRBV27 to TRBJ1-5, with TRBD1 matching 7 bases. The TCR was taken from a woman aged 40 to 49 in good health and CMV-seronegative. This CDR3 reads CASSQGGSSNQPQHF. The CDR3 nucleotides are TGTGCCAGCAGTCAGGGGGGTTCGAGCAATCAGCCCCAGCATTTT.